Presented here are 22 T cell receptor beta chains from one specimen sequenced in a study of follicular helper T cells after annual influenza vaccination. Sequencing was performed with immunoSEQ multiplex PCR; in TCRdb, only in-frame clones are kept and a portion is missing. The sample contains some 11,000 clones, nearly 85% of which appear only once. Here the sequenced sample was CXCR5- memory CD4+ T cells sorted from blood, taken 6 weeks after influenza vaccination. Every receptor here comes from an adult who received the influenza vaccine.

The J gene is TRBJ2-1, the V gene TRBV7-9, with 9 nucleotides matching TRBD1. J lost 0 bases, V lost 5 bases, and 11 bases had no gene match. The length of the CDR3 is 18 residues. Germline CDR1 and CDR2: SEHNR and FQNEAQ (reference sequence). CDR3 protein: CASSPRGQGPPSYNEQFF. The CDR3 DNA is TGTGCCAGCAGCCCAAGGGGACAGGGTCCACCCTCCTACAATGAGCAGTTCTTC.

The J gene is TRBJ1-1, the V gene TRBV29-1; D uncertain. The CDR3 is made up of 11 amino acids. Germline-derived CDR1 and CDR2 are SQVTM and ANQGSEA. The V gene lost 2 bases and the J gene lost 1 base, with 2 bases spanning the gap. The CDR3 DNA reads TGCAGCGTTGAAAGGAACACTGAAGCTTTCTTT. Translation: CSVERNTEAFF.

V is TRBV7-2 and J is TRBJ1-2; TRBD1 might be the D (6 bases). The CDR3 covers 15 residues. Germline lookup yields CDR1 SGHTA and CDR2 FQGNSA. Between the trimmed V and J ends, which lost 3 bases and 4 bases, there was a span of 15 bases. The CDR3 DNA is TGTGCCAGCAGCTTGGCGGACAGCCACTCCTATGGCTACACCTTC. Encoded protein: CASSLADSHSYGYTF.

The gene calls are TRBV4-1 and TRBJ2-2; D might be TRBD2 (5 bases). CDR1 and CDR2 (germline): MGHRA, YSYEKL. Trimming removed 4 bases from V and 5 bases from J, with 26 bases in between. This CDR3 has 19 residues. CDR3 protein: CASSPLKADPRSGTGELFF. CDR3 nucleotide sequence: TGCGCCAGCAGCCCTCTGAAGGCGGACCCTAGGTCGGGAACCGGGGAGCTGTTTTTT.

This clone was observed a handful of times. The CDR3 region is CASSFMEGTSEQYF. The CDR3 DNA reads as TGTGCCAGCAGTTTTATGGAGGGAACCTCCGAGCAGTACTTC. This chain connects TRBV28 to TRBJ2-7; maybe TRBD2 (6 bases). The CDR3 sequence is 14 residues long. The V gene's germline CDR1 is MDHEN and CDR2 SYDVKM. V was clipped by 3 bases and J by 6 bases, with 15 bases between them.

CDR3 region: CASSGTSGRGEQYF. The DNA for the CDR3 is TGTGCCAGCAGTGGGACTAGCGGGCGGGGGGAGCAGTACTTC. The chain links TRBV25-1 to TRBJ2-7, with 11 bases that match TRBD2. With V trimmed by 4 bases and J by 7 bases, 6 bases remained unmatched. This CDR3 is built from 14 residues. Germline V CDR1 and CDR2: MGHDK, SYGVNS.

The V gene is TRBV2, the J gene TRBJ2-7; TRBD1 matches at 12 bases. There are 14 residues in the CDR3. V gave up 6 bases and J gave up 5 bases; unmatched junction bases: 5. Looked up from germline, CDR1 is SNHLY and CDR2 is FYNNEI. The CDR3 loop reads CASRGTGGDHEQYF. CDR3 bases: TGTGCCAGCAGGGGGACAGGGGGCGATCACGAGCAGTACTTC.

The chain employs TRBV6-6 and TRBJ1-1; no definite D call. CDR3 length: 13 residues. Germline V gene data show CDR1 as MNHNY and CDR2 as SVGAGI (reference sequence). V was pared by 4 bases and J by 4 bases, with 10 bases between. The CDR3 reads CASSWSWRTEAFF. In DNA, the CDR3 is TGTGCCAGCAGTTGGAGCTGGCGCACTGAAGCTTTCTTT.

Points on this clone: Other DNA sequences in the same sample also yield this CDR3. The chain links TRBV6-5 to TRBJ1-5; 7 bases are a match to TRBD1. After removal of 6 bases from V and 1 base from J, the junction contained 6 bases not matched to a gene. The germline gives CDR1 MNHEY, CDR2 SVGAGI. This CDR3 has 15 amino acids. This CDR3 is CASRPQGGSNQPQHF. The CDR3 coding sequence is TGTGCCAGCAGACCCCAGGGGGGCAGCAATCAGCCCCAGCATTTT.

J is TRBJ2-7 and V is TRBV5-4; D is perhaps TRBD1 (7 bases). The CDR3 length is 12 residues. With 4 bases removed from V and 7 bases from J, the gap between germline ends came to 12 bases. The V gene's germline CDR1 is SGHNT and CDR2 YYREEE (reference sequence). The CDR3 nucleotides are TGTGCCAGCAGCCTACAGGGGAGGGAGCAGTACTTC. It encodes CASSLQGREQYF. The entire variable domain, with the rest obtained from reference TRBV5-4 and TRBJ2-7, is as follows: ETGVTQSPTHLIKTRGQQVTLRCSSQSGHNTVSWYQQALGQGPQFIFQYYREEENGRGNFPPRFSGLQFPNYSSELNVNALELDDSALYLCASSLQGREQYFGPGTRLTVT.

The chain has TRBV27 and TRBJ1-1, with D possibly matching TRBD1 (6 bases). Trimming took 3 bases from V and 1 from J, leaving 9 bases between them. In germline, CDR1 is MNHEY, CDR2 SMNVEV (reference sequence). This CDR3 comprises 14 residues. The DNA of the CDR3 is TGTGCCAGCAGTTTTGCAGGGGAGAACACTGAAGCTTTCTTT. Amino acids: CASSFAGENTEAFF.

This chain connects TRBV6-5 to TRBJ1-1; D possibly corresponds to TRBD1 (5 bases). This CDR3 is built from 14 residues. Germline V CDR1 and CDR2: MNHEY, SVGAGI. Trimming cost V 3 bases and J 0 bases, with 8 bases left between them. CDR3 coding DNA: TGTGCCAGCAGTTATCGGGGGATGAACACTGAAGCTTTCTTT. Translation: CASSYRGMNTEAFF.

The gene calls are TRBV30 and TRBJ2-5; D uncertain. The V end was cut by 3 bases, the J end by 0 bases, with 11 bases between. Germline assignment: CDR1 GTSNPN and CDR2 SVGIG (reference sequence). CDR3 length equals 14 residues. The CDR3 DNA reads TGTGCCTGGAGCACAGCCCCCAACCAAGAGACCCAGTACTTC. Residues: CAWSTAPNQETQYF.

Only one count was recorded for this clone. V usage is TRBV28 and J usage is TRBJ1-3, with D unresolved. The CDR3 runs 17 residues. Trimming took 5 bases from V and 0 from J, leaving 17 bases between them. Germline CDR1 reads MDHEN; CDR2 reads SYDVKM. CDR3: CASSLLPTRPSGNTIYF. In nucleotides, the CDR3 is TGTGCCAGCAGTCTTCTTCCGACACGACCCTCTGGAAACACCATATATTTT.

V is TRBV11-2 and J is TRBJ2-1; D may be TRBD2 (6 bases). V dropped 0 bases and J dropped 2 bases, with 8 bases sitting between them. Per germline, CDR1 SGHAT and CDR2 FQNNGV. The CDR3 spans 15 residues. In DNA, the CDR3 is TGTGCCAGCAGCTTAGAGGTAGCGGCCTACAATGAGCAGTTCTTC. Protein: CASSLEVAAYNEQFF.

V and J are TRBV28 and TRBJ2-5; no firm D call. V lost 10 bases and J lost 1, with 13 bases in between. CDR3 length: 13 residues. Germline-derived CDR1 and CDR2 are MDHEN and SYDVKM. CDR3 sequence: CATQDLIQETQYF. DNA of the CDR3: TGTGCCACGCAGGATCTTATCCAAGAGACCCAGTACTTC. The full variable domain, completed using reference TRBV28 and TRBJ2-5, is DVKVTQSSRYLVKRTGEKVFLECVQDMDHENMFWYRQDPGLGLRLIYFSYDVKMKEKGDIPEGYSVSREKKERFSLILESASTNQTSMYLCATQDLIQETQYFGPGTRLLVL.

The rearrangement links TRBV28 to TRBJ1-2; 8 nucleotides align to TRBD1. The CDR3 is 13 amino acids. J was trimmed by 6 bases and V by 8 bases; bases with no gene match: 8. Germline-derived CDR1 and CDR2 are MDHEN and SYDVKM. In DNA form, the CDR3 reads TGTGCCAGCGGCCGCTCAGGGGGCGATGGCTACACCTTC. Translated, it gives CASGRSGGDGYTF.

V and J are TRBV4-2 and TRBJ2-5; TRBD2 aligns across 14 bases. Germline lookup yields CDR1 LGHNA and CDR2 YNFKEQ. This CDR3 is 18 amino acids long. J lost 0 bases, V lost 2 bases, and 5 bases had no gene match. The CDR3 reads CASSQPPGLAGDQETQYF. As DNA, the CDR3 is TGTGCCAGCAGCCAACCCCCGGGACTAGCGGGGGACCAAGAGACCCAGTACTTC.

The chain carries TRBV4-2 and TRBJ2-3; no clear D. The V end was cut by 5 bases, the J end by 1 base, with 4 bases between. Germline V lookup: CDR1 LGHNA, CDR2 YNFKEQ. The CDR3 loop spans 12 amino acids. This chain's CDR3 is CASSSRTDTQYF. The CDR3 DNA is TGTGCCAGCAGCTCCCGCACAGATACGCAGTATTTT.

The J gene is TRBJ1-1, the V gene TRBV7-6; tentatively, D is TRBD1 (6 bases). The V and J ends lost 8 bases and 1 base respectively, with 11 bases between them. Germline V gives CDR1 SGHVS, CDR2 FNYEAQ. The CDR3 covers 13 residues. CDR3 DNA: TGTGCCAGCGGGGGGGCCCCGAACACTGAAGCTTTCTTT. Translation gives CASGGAPNTEAFF.

The chain combines TRBV28 with TRBJ1-2; D remains unclear. This CDR3 contains 14 residues. Germline CDR1 reads MDHEN; CDR2 reads SYDVKM. The V gene lost 5 bases and the J gene lost 4 bases, with 14 bases spanning the gap. CDR3 loop: CASSPSGGVYGYTF. The DNA of the CDR3 is TGTGCCAGCAGTCCGTCGGGCGGGGTCTATGGCTACACCTTC.

J is TRBJ1-5 and V is TRBV15; D may be TRBD1 (6 bases). V dropped 5 bases and J dropped 3 bases, with 14 bases sitting between them. This CDR3 has 15 amino acids. The germline V gene encodes CDR1 LNHNV and CDR2 YYDKDF (reference sequence). The CDR3 DNA is TGTGCCACCAGCTTACAGGGTACCGTCAATCAGCCCCAGCATTTT. It codes for CATSLQGTVNQPQHF.